One T cell receptor (beta chain) is described in this entry. The data were taken from a study of blood T cell repertoires in COVID-19. This CDR3 has 14 residues. V lost 2 bases and J 4 bases, leaving 10 bases between the germline ends. CDR1 and CDR2 from the germline V gene are LNHDA and SQIVND (reference sequence). Profiling relied on immunoSEQ multiplex PCR, and the TCRdb table lists in-frame clones only, not all of them. The sample includes fewer than 200,000 clones, roughly 87% of them seen just once. The sequence derives from a human donor with acute COVID-19. The donor label of this sample is uncertain. The sequencing input was PBMCs or T cells enriched from blood (not recorded which). The chain joins TRBV19 to TRBJ2-3; D might be TRBD1 (6 bases). The CDR3 loop is CASSISQGSDTQYF. DNA of the CDR3: TGTGCCAGTAGTATATCACAGGGTTCAGATACGCAGTATTTT.